Listed below are T cell receptor beta chains from one sample, sequenced in a study of molecular identifiers for immune sequencing clone quantification. TCRdb re-analysed the PCR reads in MiXCR, keeping a single row per CDR3 protein. The table lists over 600,000 distinct CDR3 sequences, just under 20% of them singletons, with around 0.86% in the top ten. Material for sequencing was naive CD8+ T cells from blood, with Jurkat cell RNA spiked in. The receptors come from a human donor in good health. Some libraries in this study had Jurkat cell RNA spiked in. CDR3s include the opening cysteine and the closing phenylalanine or tryptophan. D genes are given only for firm matches. Rows give clone size only sometimes, using once, few, many, or a class for an expanded clone.

DNA	CDR3	J	size	D	V
TGTGCCAGCAGAAGTATATTTATGGGGGCTAGAGGCAATCAGCCCCAGCATTTT	CASRSIFMGARGNQPQHF	TRBJ1-5	many	.	TRBV6-2/TRBV6-3
TGTGCCAGCAGCCCCCGCCGTGCAGATACGCAGTATTTT	CASSPRRADTQYF	TRBJ2-3	many	.	TRBV4-3
TGTGCCAGCAGTTTAGCTGCAGAAGCTTTCTTT	CASSLAAEAFF	TRBJ1-1	many	.	TRBV12-3/TRBV12-4
TGCAGCGTTGAACAGGCAGGGCAAGGAGAGACCCAGTACTTC	CSVEQAGQGETQYF	TRBJ2-5	many	.	TRBV29-1
TGCGCCAGCAGCCAAGAATGGGAAGAGAACACTGAAGCTTTCTTT	CASSQEWEENTEAFF	TRBJ1-1	many	.	TRBV4-3
TGTGCCAGCAGCCGCCGACAGGGCAGTGGAACCGGGGAGCTGTTTTTT	CASSRRQGSGTGELFF	TRBJ2-2	many	TRBD1	TRBV14
TGTGCCAGCAGCACTGACAGGGCCACTGAAGCTTTCTTT	CASSTDRATEAFF	TRBJ1-1	many	TRBD1	TRBV7-2
TGCGCCAGCAGCCAAGATTTGGCTAGCGGGACCTTCGACGAGCAGTACTTC	CASSQDLASGTFDEQYF	TRBJ2-7	many	TRBD2	TRBV4-3
TGTGCCAGCAACGGGGGGCGTGAGCAGTTCTTC	CASNGGREQFF	TRBJ2-1	many	.	TRBV6-6
TGTGCCAGCAGCCCATACAGTCTGTCCCATGGTGAAGCTTTCTTT	CASSPYSLSHGEAFF	TRBJ1-1	many	.	TRBV7-7
TGTGCCAGCAAGGTCCAGGGATATGGGGGCACTGAAGCTTTCTTT	CASKVQGYGGTEAFF	TRBJ1-1	.	.	TRBV6-2/TRBV6-3
TGTGCCAGCAGCTTAAGTATGGGGCGAGAGCAGTACTTC	CASSLSMGREQYF	TRBJ2-7	many	.	TRBV7-9
TGTGCCTGGAGGGTGGCAGGGGGCGCAGATACGCAGTATTTT	CAWRVAGGADTQYF	TRBJ2-3	many	TRBD1	TRBV30
TGTGCCAGCAGTTACTTACCCTCGGGGAACCCAGAGACCCAGTACTTC	CASSYLPSGNPETQYF	TRBJ2-5	.	.	TRBV6-5
TGCAGTGCCCGCCCGTGGGGTAGCGGGAGTGAACAAGAGACCCAGTACTTC	CSARPWGSGSEQETQYF	TRBJ2-5	many	TRBD2	TRBV20-1
TGTGCCAGCAGTTCGACAGCTATTCACACAGATACGCAGTATTTT	CASSSTAIHTDTQYF	TRBJ2-3	few	.	TRBV28
TGTGCCAGCAGTTACGGGGGTAAGAACACTGAAGCTTTCTTT	CASSYGGKNTEAFF	TRBJ1-1	.	.	TRBV6-2/TRBV6-3
TGTGCCAGCAGCTTAGCGGGAGCGGGGAGCACAGATACGCAGTATTTT	CASSLAGAGSTDTQYF	TRBJ2-3	many	TRBD2	TRBV7-6
TGCGCCAGCAGCCCGGAAGCTTTCTTT	CASSPEAFF	TRBJ1-1	many	.	TRBV4-3
TGTGCCAGCAGTTTCACCTATAGCAATCAGCCCCAGCATTTT	CASSFTYSNQPQHF	TRBJ1-5	few	.	TRBV12-3/TRBV12-4
TGTGCCAGCAGCCCAACCAGCTCTGGGGCCAACGTCCTGACTTTC	CASSPTSSGANVLTF	TRBJ2-6	many	.	TRBV7-6
TGTGCCAGCAGCTTTAGGAGCACAGATACGCAGTATTTT	CASSFRSTDTQYF	TRBJ2-3	many	.	TRBV6-5
TGTGCCTGGAGTTTGGCCCGATTGAACACTGAAGCTTTCTTT	CAWSLARLNTEAFF	TRBJ1-1	many	.	TRBV30
TGTGCCAGCAGCCTTTCTAGCGGGAGGGCCGATGAGCAGTTCTTC	CASSLSSGRADEQFF	TRBJ2-1	.	TRBD2	TRBV9
TGCGCCAGCAGCCGGTCCCAACAGCCCACTGAAGCTTTCTTT	CASSRSQQPTEAFF	TRBJ1-1	.	.	TRBV4-1
TGTGCCAGCAGCGTCTCCGACAGGGCCCTTGACGAGCAGTACTTC	CASSVSDRALDEQYF	TRBJ2-7	many	TRBD1	TRBV11-3
TGTGCCAGCCCGGGGGGGGTTGATCTTAACACTGAAGCTTTCTTT	CASPGGVDLNTEAFF	TRBJ1-1	many	.	TRBV19
TGCGCCAGCAGCCAAGAACTAAGCAGTTTCTGGGGTGAGCAGTTCTTC	CASSQELSSFWGEQFF	TRBJ2-1	many	.	TRBV4-1
TGTGCCAGCAGCTACGGGCCCCGGGGAACTGAAGCTTTCTTT	CASSYGPRGTEAFF	TRBJ1-1	many	.	TRBV3-1
TGTGCCAGCAGCTTATTGGGACAGGGATTAACTGAAGCTTTCTTT	CASSLLGQGLTEAFF	TRBJ1-1	many	TRBD1	TRBV7-3
TGTGCCAGCAAGAGAGGACCACAGCTGTTTTTT	CASKRGPQLFF	TRBJ2-2	few	.	TRBV28
TGTGCCAGCAGCTTGTTCAAGGAGGTTGAGACCCAGTACTTC	CASSLFKEVETQYF	TRBJ2-5	many	.	TRBV7-2
TGTGCCAGCAGATATGTGGAGGGAGGCGAGCAGTTATTC	CASRYVEGGEQLF	TRBJ2-1	.	.	TRBV6-2/TRBV6-3
TGTGCCAGCAGTTACACCACAGGGTACGCTGAAGCTTTCTTT	CASSYTTGYAEAFF	TRBJ1-1	many	.	TRBV6-7
TGTGCCAGCAGCGCGGGACTGACACACTACGAGCAGTACTTC	CASSAGLTHYEQYF	TRBJ2-7	.	.	TRBV7-2
TGTGCCAGCAGCTTAGGGGGCGGACAGGGGCAGAACACTGAAGCTTTCTTT	CASSLGGGQGQNTEAFF	TRBJ1-1	many	TRBD1	TRBV7-9
TGTGCCAGCAGTGACCGGGACGGACCCTACGAGCAGTACTTC	CASSDRDGPYEQYF	TRBJ2-7	many	.	TRBV6-5
TGCAGTGCTAGAGATTTCCAGGGGCAAAATGAAAAACTGTTTTTT	CSARDFQGQNEKLFF	TRBJ1-4	many	.	TRBV20-1
TGTGCCAGCAGTTTAACGGGGGCGGCCATGAACACTGAAGCTTTCTTT	CASSLTGAAMNTEAFF	TRBJ1-1	many	.	TRBV27
TGTGCCATCAGTCAAGACGAATCTTGGGGGTTCGATGGCTACACCTTC	CAISQDESWGFDGYTF	TRBJ1-2	few	.	TRBV10-3
TGCGCCAGCAGCCAACACAGGGGCATAGTGACTGAAGCTTTCTTT	CASSQHRGIVTEAFF	TRBJ1-1	few	TRBD1	TRBV4-1
TGCGCCAGCAGCCTCGAATTTGAAGCGGGTGCGGGGGAGCAGTTCTTC	CASSLEFEAGAGEQFF	TRBJ2-1	.	.	TRBV4-3
TGTGCCACCCGGGAGGGATCCTACGAGCAGTACTTC	CATREGSYEQYF	TRBJ2-7	many	TRBD2	TRBV6-5
TGTGCCAGTTACGACTACTCTGGAAACACCATATATTTT	CASYDYSGNTIYF	TRBJ1-3	.	.	TRBV19
TGTGCCAGCAGCTTAGTTAGCGGGGGGGCCAATGAGCAGTTCTTC	CASSLVSGGANEQFF	TRBJ2-1	many	TRBD2	TRBV7-2
TGCGCCAGCAGCTTGGTGGATGAGCAGTTCTTC	CASSLVDEQFF	TRBJ2-1	many	.	TRBV5-1
TGCGCCAGCAGCCAAGACGGCGGTAATGAAAAACTGTTTTTT	CASSQDGGNEKLFF	TRBJ1-4	.	.	TRBV4-3
TGCGCCAGCAGCTTTTACCCAGGGGCAACCTCCTACGAGCAGTACTTC	CASSFYPGATSYEQYF	TRBJ2-7	many	.	TRBV5-1
TGCAGTGCTAGTTGGGGACGGGGGGCGGCCTACGAGCAGTACTTC	CSASWGRGAAYEQYF	TRBJ2-7	many	.	TRBV20-1
TGTGCCACCAGTGATACGACAGGACAGGAGTATTTT	CATSDTTGQEYF	TRBJ2-3	many	TRBD1	TRBV24-1
TGTGCCAGCAGCGTGAGCTCCGGGACTAGCGGGAGGGGAACAGATACGCAGTATTTT	CASSVSSGTSGRGTDTQYF	TRBJ2-3	many	TRBD2	TRBV9
TGTGCCAGCAGCTCCATCGATTATGGGACAGGGGGCGAAAAACTGTTTTTT	CASSSIDYGTGGEKLFF	TRBJ1-4	many	TRBD1	TRBV7-9
TGTGCCAGCAGCTTAGCGCAAGAGGTCGCAGACATCTACAATGAGCAGTTCTTC	CASSLAQEVADIYNEQFF	TRBJ2-1	.	.	TRBV7-9
TGCGCCAGCAGCGACCCACCGCCTCTAGCGGCCCCAGGGGAGACCCAGTACTTC	CASSDPPPLAAPGETQYF	TRBJ2-5	many	TRBD2	TRBV4-1
TGTGCCAGCAGTTACCTAGGCAGGGGAGGTTACGAGCAGTACTTC	CASSYLGRGGYEQYF	TRBJ2-7	few	.	TRBV6-5
TGCGCCAGCAGCCACCTTAGCGGGACTAGCACAGATACGCAGTATTTT	CASSHLSGTSTDTQYF	TRBJ2-3	.	TRBD2	TRBV4-1
TGCGCCAGCAGCCAAGATCGGGGGGGCGGTACAGATACGCAGTATTTT	CASSQDRGGGTDTQYF	TRBJ2-3	many	TRBD2	TRBV4-3
TGTGCCAGCAGCGGAAGAGATAGCGTTTGGGAGACCCAGTACTTC	CASSGRDSVWETQYF	TRBJ2-5	few	.	TRBV9
TGTGCCAGCAGCTTAGGGACTAGCCCGGTAACCCAGTACTTC	CASSLGTSPVTQYF	TRBJ2-5	many	TRBD2	TRBV7-2
TGTGCCAGCAGCCTACCTCGAAAAACGGGACCGGACAATCAGCCCCAGCATTTT	CASSLPRKTGPDNQPQHF	TRBJ1-5	few	.	TRBV6-5